A selection of T cell receptor beta chains follows, all from one sample in a study of T cells in Graves' hyperthyroidism and ophthalmopathy. TCRdb analysed the multiplex PCR reads with MiXCR anew, one entry per CDR3 protein. The data show around 540,000 distinct CDR3 sequences, roughly 15% seen once. Sequencing was performed on blood. The receptor source for this set is a woman in her 30s with Graves' ophthalmopathy. Each CDR3 is given with its conserved first and last residue. The order of the fields is J gene, CDR3 length, D gene, clone size, V gene, CDR3 DNA, CDR3 protein. The D gene is left open where the match is weak. Where a row states a size, it is once, few, many or the class of an expanded clone; other rows omit it.

j_call: TRBJ2-3
cdr3_length: 16
d_call: TRBD2
clone_size: many
v_call: TRBV7-8
cdr3_nt: TGTGCCAGCAGCTATCAGGGCGGGAGACCAACAGATACGCAGTATTTT
cdr3_aa: CASSYQGGRPTDTQYF

j_call: TRBJ1-3
cdr3_length: 16
d_call: .
clone_size: few
v_call: TRBV6-1
cdr3_nt: TGTGCCAGCAGTCGTACTCAGATCACCTCTGGAAACACCATATATTTT
cdr3_aa: CASSRTQITSGNTIYF

j_call: TRBJ2-1
cdr3_length: 15
d_call: TRBD2
clone_size: many
v_call: TRBV6-1
cdr3_nt: TGTGCCAGCAGAGTTAGCGGGAGCTCCTACAATGAGCAGTTCTTC
cdr3_aa: CASRVSGSSYNEQFF

j_call: TRBJ1-5
cdr3_length: 18
d_call: TRBD1
clone_size: .
v_call: TRBV27
cdr3_nt: TGTGCCAGCAGTACCCGGGACAGGGGCCTCATTAGCAATCAGCCCCAGCATTTT
cdr3_aa: CASSTRDRGLISNQPQHF

j_call: TRBJ1-3
cdr3_length: 17
d_call: .
clone_size: few
v_call: TRBV6-1
cdr3_nt: TGTGCCAGCAGCGAATTACCGGGACGTTTCTCTGGAAACACCATATATTTT
cdr3_aa: CASSELPGRFSGNTIYF

j_call: TRBJ1-5
cdr3_length: 13
d_call: .
clone_size: few
v_call: TRBV15
cdr3_nt: TGTGCCACCAGCAGAGATCTGGTGCAGCCCCAGCATTTT
cdr3_aa: CATSRDLVQPQHF

j_call: TRBJ2-3
cdr3_length: 16
d_call: TRBD2
clone_size: few
v_call: TRBV12-3/TRBV12-4
cdr3_nt: TGTGCCAGCAGTCCTCTAGCGGAGTTGAGCACAGATACGCAGTATTTT
cdr3_aa: CASSPLAELSTDTQYF

j_call: TRBJ1-2
cdr3_length: 14
d_call: TRBD1
clone_size: many
v_call: TRBV30
cdr3_nt: TGTGCCTGGAGGCCGACAGGGATGGCTCAAGGCTACACCTTC
cdr3_aa: CAWRPTGMAQGYTF

j_call: TRBJ2-7
cdr3_length: 14
d_call: TRBD2
clone_size: .
v_call: TRBV12-3/TRBV12-4
cdr3_nt: TGTGCCAGCACCGGGACTAGCGGGAGAATAGAGCAGTACTTC
cdr3_aa: CASTGTSGRIEQYF

j_call: TRBJ2-7
cdr3_length: 13
d_call: .
clone_size: many
v_call: TRBV28
cdr3_nt: TGTGCCAGCAGTTCCGGGCTGCCGATTGATCAGTACTTC
cdr3_aa: CASSSGLPIDQYF

j_call: TRBJ2-5
cdr3_length: 15
d_call: TRBD2
clone_size: many
v_call: TRBV3-1
cdr3_nt: TGTGCCAGCAGCCAACCCGTAGCGGGAGGCGAGACCCAGTACTTC
cdr3_aa: CASSQPVAGGETQYF

j_call: TRBJ2-1
cdr3_length: 20
d_call: TRBD2
clone_size: many
v_call: TRBV3-1
cdr3_nt: TGTGCCAGCAGCCTAATACCGGTCGGGACTAGCGGGAGCTTGTACAATGAGCAGTTCTTC
cdr3_aa: CASSLIPVGTSGSLYNEQFF

j_call: TRBJ2-7
cdr3_length: 13
d_call: .
clone_size: many
v_call: TRBV5-1
cdr3_nt: TGCGCCAGCAGCTGGGACGGATCCTACGAGCAGTACTTC
cdr3_aa: CASSWDGSYEQYF

j_call: TRBJ1-5
cdr3_length: 14
d_call: .
clone_size: .
v_call: TRBV7-9
cdr3_nt: TGTGCCAGCAGTCAGGGTGGACTCAATCAGCCCCAGCATTTT
cdr3_aa: CASSQGGLNQPQHF

j_call: TRBJ2-5
cdr3_length: 16
d_call: TRBD2
clone_size: many
v_call: TRBV18
cdr3_nt: TGTGCCAGCTCACCGAGGACTAGCGGGAGGGATGAGACCCAGTACTTC
cdr3_aa: CASSPRTSGRDETQYF

j_call: TRBJ2-1
cdr3_length: 17
d_call: .
clone_size: few
v_call: TRBV9
cdr3_nt: TGTGCCAGCAGCGCAGATCCTAGCCCCGGGGTGTGGAATGAGCAGTTCTTC
cdr3_aa: CASSADPSPGVWNEQFF

j_call: TRBJ2-2
cdr3_length: 15
d_call: TRBD1
clone_size: .
v_call: TRBV19
cdr3_nt: TGTGCCAGTAGTATTCAACAGGGGAAGGTCGGGGAGCTGTTTTTT
cdr3_aa: CASSIQQGKVGELFF